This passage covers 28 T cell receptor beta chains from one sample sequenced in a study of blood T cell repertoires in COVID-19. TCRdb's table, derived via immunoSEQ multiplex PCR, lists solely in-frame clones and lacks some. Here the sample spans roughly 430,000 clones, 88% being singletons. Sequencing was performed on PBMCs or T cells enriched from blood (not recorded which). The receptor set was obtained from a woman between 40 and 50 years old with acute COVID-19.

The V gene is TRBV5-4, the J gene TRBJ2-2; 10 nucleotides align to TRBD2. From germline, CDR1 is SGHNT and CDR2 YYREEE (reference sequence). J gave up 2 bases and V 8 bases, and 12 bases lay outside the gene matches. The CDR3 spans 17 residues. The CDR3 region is CASFIGAGGPNTGELFF. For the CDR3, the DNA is TGTGCCAGTTTTATAGGAGCGGGGGGGCCTAACACCGGGGAGCTGTTTTTT.

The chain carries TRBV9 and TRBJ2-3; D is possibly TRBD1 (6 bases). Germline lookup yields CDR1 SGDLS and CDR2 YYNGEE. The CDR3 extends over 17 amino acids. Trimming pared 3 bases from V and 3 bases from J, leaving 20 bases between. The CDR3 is CASSDGTLALGTDTQYF. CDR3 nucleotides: TGTGCCAGCAGCGACGGGACATTGGCCCTGGGTACAGATACGCAGTATTTT.

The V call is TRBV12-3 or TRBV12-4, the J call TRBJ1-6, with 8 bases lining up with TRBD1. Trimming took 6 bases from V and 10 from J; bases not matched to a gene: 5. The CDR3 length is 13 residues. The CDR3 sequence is CASSDRGSSPLHF. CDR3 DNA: TGTGCCAGCAGCGACAGGGGTTCATCACCCCTCCACTTT.

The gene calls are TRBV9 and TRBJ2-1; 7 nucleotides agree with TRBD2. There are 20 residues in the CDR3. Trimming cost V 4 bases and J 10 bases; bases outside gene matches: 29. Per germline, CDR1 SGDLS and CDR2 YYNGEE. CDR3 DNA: TGTGCCAGCAGCCCAATGTTGGGGGGGACTCAGCGCACCCGGGGTGAGGAGCAGTTCTTC. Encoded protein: CASSPMLGGTQRTRGEEQFF.

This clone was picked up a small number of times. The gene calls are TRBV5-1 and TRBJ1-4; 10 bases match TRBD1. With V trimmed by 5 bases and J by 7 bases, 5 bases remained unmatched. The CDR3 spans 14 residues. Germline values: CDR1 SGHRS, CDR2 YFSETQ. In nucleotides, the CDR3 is TGCGCCAGCAGAAACGACAGGGGGCGTGAAAAACTGTTTTTT. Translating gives CASRNDRGREKLFF.

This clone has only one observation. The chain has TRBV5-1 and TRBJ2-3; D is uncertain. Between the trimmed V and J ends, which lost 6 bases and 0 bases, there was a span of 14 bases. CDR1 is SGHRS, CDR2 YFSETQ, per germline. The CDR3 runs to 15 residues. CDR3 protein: CASTLDSTSTDTQYF. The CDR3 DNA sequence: TGCGCCAGCACCTTAGACTCCACCAGCACAGATACGCAGTATTTT.

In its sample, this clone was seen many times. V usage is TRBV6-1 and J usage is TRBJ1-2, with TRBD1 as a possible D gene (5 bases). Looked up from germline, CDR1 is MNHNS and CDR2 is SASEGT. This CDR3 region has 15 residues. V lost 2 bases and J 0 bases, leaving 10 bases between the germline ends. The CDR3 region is CASSESPGTNYGYTF. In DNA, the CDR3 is TGTGCCAGCAGTGAATCGCCAGGGACTAACTATGGCTACACCTTC.

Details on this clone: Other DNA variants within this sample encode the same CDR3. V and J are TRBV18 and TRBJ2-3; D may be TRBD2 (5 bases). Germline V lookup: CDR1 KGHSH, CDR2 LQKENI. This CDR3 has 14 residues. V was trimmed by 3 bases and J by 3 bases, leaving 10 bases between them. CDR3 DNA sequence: TGTGCCAGCTCACCGAGGACTGAAACAGATACGCAGTATTTT. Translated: CASSPRTETDTQYF.

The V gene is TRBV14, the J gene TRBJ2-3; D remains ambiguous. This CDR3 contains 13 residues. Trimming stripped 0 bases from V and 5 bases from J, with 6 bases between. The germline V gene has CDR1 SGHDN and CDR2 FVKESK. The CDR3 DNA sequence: TGTGCCAGCAGCCAAGATCTCGGAGATACGCAGTATTTT. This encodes CASSQDLGDTQYF.

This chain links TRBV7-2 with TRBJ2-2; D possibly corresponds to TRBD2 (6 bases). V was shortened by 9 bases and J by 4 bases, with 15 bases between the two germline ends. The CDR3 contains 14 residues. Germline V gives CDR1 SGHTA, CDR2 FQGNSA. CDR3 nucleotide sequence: TGTGCCAGTGGCCGGGAGACTACCACCGGGGAGCTGTTTTTT. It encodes CASGRETTTGELFF.

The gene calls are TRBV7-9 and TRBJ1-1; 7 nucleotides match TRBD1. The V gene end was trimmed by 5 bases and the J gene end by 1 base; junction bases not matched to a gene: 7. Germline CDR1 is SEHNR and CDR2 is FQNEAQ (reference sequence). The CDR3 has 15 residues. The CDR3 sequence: CASSPQQGWNTEAFF. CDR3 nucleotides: TGTGCCAGCAGCCCTCAACAGGGGTGGAACACTGAAGCTTTCTTT.

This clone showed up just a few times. CDR3 coding DNA: TGCAGTGCTAGCTACAGGGGCGGCTACACCTTC. It encodes CSASYRGGYTF. This chain links TRBV20-1 with TRBJ1-2; 7 positions match TRBD1. V was clipped by 3 bases and J by 8 bases; unmatched bases: 3. CDR3 length equals 11 residues. The germline gives CDR1 DFQATT, CDR2 SNEGSKA (reference sequence).

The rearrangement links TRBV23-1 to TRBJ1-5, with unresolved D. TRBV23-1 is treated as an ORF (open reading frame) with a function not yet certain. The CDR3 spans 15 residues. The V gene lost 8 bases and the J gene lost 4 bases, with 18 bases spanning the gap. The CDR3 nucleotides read TGCGCCAGCGGGAAGACGGACTGGGGTAATCAGCCCCAGCATTTT. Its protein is CASGKTDWGNQPQHF.

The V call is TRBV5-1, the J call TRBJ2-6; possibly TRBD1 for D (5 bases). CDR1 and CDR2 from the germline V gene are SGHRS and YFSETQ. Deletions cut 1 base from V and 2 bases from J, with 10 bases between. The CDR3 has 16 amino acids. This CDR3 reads CASSLRIRAGANVLTF. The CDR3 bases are TGCGCCAGCAGCTTGCGGATCAGGGCTGGGGCCAACGTCCTGACTTTC.

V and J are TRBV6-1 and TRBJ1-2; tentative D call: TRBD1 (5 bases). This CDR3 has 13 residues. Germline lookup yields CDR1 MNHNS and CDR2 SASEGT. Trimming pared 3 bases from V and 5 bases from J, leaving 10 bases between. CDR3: CASSEAGRYGYTF. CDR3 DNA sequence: TGTGCCAGCAGTGAGGCAGGGCGGTATGGCTACACCTTC.

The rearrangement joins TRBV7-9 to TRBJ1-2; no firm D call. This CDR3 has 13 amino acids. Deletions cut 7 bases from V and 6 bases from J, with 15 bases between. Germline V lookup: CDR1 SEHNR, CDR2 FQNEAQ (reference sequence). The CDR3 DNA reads TGTGCCAGCAAAGAGGCCCCCAATGATGGCTACACCTTC. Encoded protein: CASKEAPNDGYTF. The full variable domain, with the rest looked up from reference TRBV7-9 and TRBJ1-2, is DTGVSQNPRHKITKRGQNVTFRCDPISEHNRLYWYRQTLGQGPEFLTYFQNEAQLEKSRLLSDRFSAERPKGSFSTLEIQRTEQGDSAMYLCASKEAPNDGYTFGSGTRLTVV.

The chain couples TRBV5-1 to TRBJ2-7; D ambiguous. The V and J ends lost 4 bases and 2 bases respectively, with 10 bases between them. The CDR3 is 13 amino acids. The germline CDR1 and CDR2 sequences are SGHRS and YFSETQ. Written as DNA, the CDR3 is TGCGCCAGCAGCAGTACAGTTACCTACGAGCAGTACTTC. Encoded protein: CASSSTVTYEQYF.

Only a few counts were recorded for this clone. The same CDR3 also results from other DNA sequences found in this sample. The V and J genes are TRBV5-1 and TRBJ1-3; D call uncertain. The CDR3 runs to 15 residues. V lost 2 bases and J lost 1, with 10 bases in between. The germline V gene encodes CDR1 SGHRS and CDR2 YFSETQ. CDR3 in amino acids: CASSLEGGSGNTIYF. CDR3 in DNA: TGCGCCAGCAGCTTAGAGGGAGGTTCTGGAAACACCATATATTTT.

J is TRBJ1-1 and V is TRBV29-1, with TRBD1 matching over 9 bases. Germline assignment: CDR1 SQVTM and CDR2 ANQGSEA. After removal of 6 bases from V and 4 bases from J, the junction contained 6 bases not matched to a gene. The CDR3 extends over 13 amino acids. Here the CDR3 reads CSVIQGAGTEAFF. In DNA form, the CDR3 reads TGCAGCGTGATACAGGGGGCGGGCACTGAAGCTTTCTTT. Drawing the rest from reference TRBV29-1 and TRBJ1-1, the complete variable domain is SAVISQKPSRDICQRGTSLTIQCQVDSQVTMMFWYRQQPGQSLTLIATANQGSEATYESGFVIDKFPISRPNLTFSTLTVSNMSPEDSSIYLCSVIQGAGTEAFFGQGTRLTVV.

CDR3 coding DNA: TGTGCCAGCAGAGAGACAGGGGCGGGTTCACCCCTCCACTTT. Protein: CASRETGAGSPLHF. The chain recombines TRBV2 with TRBJ1-6; 8 nucleotides line up with TRBD1. The germline V gene encodes CDR1 SNHLY and CDR2 FYNNEI. V shed 6 bases, J shed 9 bases, and the junction held 7 bases outside the gene matches. The CDR3 has 14 amino acids.

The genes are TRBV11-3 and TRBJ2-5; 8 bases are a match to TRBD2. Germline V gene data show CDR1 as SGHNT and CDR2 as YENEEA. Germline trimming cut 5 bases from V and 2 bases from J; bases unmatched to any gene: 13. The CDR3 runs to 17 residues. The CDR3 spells CASSRPVEAGGQETQYF. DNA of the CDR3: TGTGCCAGCAGCCGGCCTGTGGAGGCGGGGGGACAAGAGACCCAGTACTTC.

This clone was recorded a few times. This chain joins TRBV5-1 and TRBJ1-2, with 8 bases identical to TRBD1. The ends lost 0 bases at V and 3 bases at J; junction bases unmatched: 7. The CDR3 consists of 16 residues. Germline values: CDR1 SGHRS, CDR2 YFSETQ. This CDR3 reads CASSLDPGGVYYGYTF. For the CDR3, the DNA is TGCGCCAGCAGCTTGGATCCAGGGGGCGTTTACTATGGCTACACCTTC.

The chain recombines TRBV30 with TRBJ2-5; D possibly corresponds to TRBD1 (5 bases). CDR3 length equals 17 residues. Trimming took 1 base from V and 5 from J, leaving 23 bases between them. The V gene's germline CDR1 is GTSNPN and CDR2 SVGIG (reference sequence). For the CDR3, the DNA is TGTGCCTGGAGTGGGGGCAGTGCGGTTGGCTCGTGGGAGACCCAGTACTTC. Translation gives CAWSGGSAVGSWETQYF.

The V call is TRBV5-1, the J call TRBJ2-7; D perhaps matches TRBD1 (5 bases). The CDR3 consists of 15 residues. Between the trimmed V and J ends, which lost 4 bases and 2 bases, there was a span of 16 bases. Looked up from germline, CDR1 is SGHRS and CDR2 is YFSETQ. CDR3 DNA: TGCGCCAGCAGCCGTGGGCCCCAGGACACCTACGAGCAGTACTTC. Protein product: CASSRGPQDTYEQYF.

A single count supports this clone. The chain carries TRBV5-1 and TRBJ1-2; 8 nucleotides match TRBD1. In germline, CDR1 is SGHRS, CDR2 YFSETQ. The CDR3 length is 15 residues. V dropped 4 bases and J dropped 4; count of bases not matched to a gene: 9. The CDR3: CASSLGQGEVYGYTF. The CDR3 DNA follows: TGCGCCAGCAGCCTAGGACAGGGAGAAGTCTATGGCTACACCTTC.

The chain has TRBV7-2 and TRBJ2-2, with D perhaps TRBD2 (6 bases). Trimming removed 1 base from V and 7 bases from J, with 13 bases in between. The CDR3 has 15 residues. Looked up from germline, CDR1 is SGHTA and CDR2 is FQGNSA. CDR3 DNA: TGTGCCAGCAGCTTAGGGGGGGAATGGATCGGGGAGCTGTTTTTT. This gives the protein CASSLGGEWIGELFF.

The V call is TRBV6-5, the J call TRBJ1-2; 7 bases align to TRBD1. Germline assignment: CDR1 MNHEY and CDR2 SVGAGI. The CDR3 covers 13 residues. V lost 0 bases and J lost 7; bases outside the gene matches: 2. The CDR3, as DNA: TGTGCCAGCAGTTACTCAGGGGGCGGTGGCTACACCTTC. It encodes CASSYSGGGGYTF.

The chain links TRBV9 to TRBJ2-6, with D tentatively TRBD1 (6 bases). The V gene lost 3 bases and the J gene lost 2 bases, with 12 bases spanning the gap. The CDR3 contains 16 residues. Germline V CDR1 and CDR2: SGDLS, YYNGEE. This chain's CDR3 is CASSDRASAGANVLTF. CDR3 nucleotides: TGTGCCAGCAGCGACAGGGCTTCGGCTGGGGCCAACGTCCTGACTTTC.